This T cell receptor beta chain was identified in a study of T cell repertoires in cytomegalovirus infection. Study-wide background: Public TCR beta signatures were indicative of both CMV infection and a matching HLA type.

V was cut by 6 bases and J by 10 bases, with 13 bases left in between. The CDR3 has 13 amino acids. Looked up from germline, CDR1 is SGHTA and CDR2 is FQGNSA. At least ten counts were recorded for this clonotype. What it recognizes is unknown. Study results and caveats: CMV-specific HLA-C-restricted TCR beta clonotypes dominated the ex vivo response.

TCRdb reanalysed the reads using MiXCR and keeps one entry per CDR3 protein. The data hold fewer than 250,000 distinct CDR3 sequences, with approximately 13% observed a single time. This sequence joins TRBV7-2 and TRBJ1-6, with a possible D match to TRBD1 (5 bases). The sequenced sample consisted of PBMCs. This clonotype originated in a human donor in good health (CMV status not recorded). Some clones in this sample may be carry-over from other donors' samples. The DNA for the CDR3 is TGTGCCAGCAGTCAGGCAGGGAAATCACCCCTCCACTTT. It yields the protein CASSQAGKSPLHF.